This T cell receptor (beta chain) was identified in a study of CD8+ T cells in alopecia areata. Broader study findings: Normal scalp had lower clonality than lesional scalp, with alopecia totalis/universalis lesions showing this most strongly. Among the cells sequenced in scalp samples are also the resident alphabeta T cells of normal skin.

Note on this clone: Its antigen is unidentified.

J lost 6 bases, V lost 4 bases, and 5 bases had no gene match. Germline V gives CDR1 MNHEY, CDR2 SVGAGI. This CDR3 contains 13 residues. RNA, once extracted, was reverse transcribed into cDNA for use as the sequencing template. Method: immunoSEQ multiplex PCR; TCRdb's copy keeps in-frame clones and lacks some. In the table there are roughly 150,000 clones, 50% to 60% of which are singletons. Material for sequencing was CD4+ T cells sorted from blood. This clonotype was obtained from a human donor in good health. The chain employs TRBV6-5 and TRBJ1-1; 7 positions agree with TRBD1. This CDR3 reads CASSLRTGAEAFF. The CDR3 DNA reads TGTGCCAGCAGTTTACGGACAGGCGCTGAAGCTTTCTTT.